The 12 T cell receptor beta chains below come from one sample, sequenced in a study of shared clonotypes between healthy human individuals. Sequencing used immunoSEQ multiplex PCR; TCRdb keeps in-frame clones, though not all of them. Of roughly 850,000 clones listed, approximately 96% are singletons. Terminally differentiated effector memory CD45RA+ cells were excluded from the naive CD8 cells, which were CD45RO-negative and positively selected for CCR7. Sequencing was done on a sample of naive CD8+ T cells sorted from blood. Source of these receptors: a man aged 25-40 years in good health.

The V gene is TRBV9, the J gene TRBJ2-3, with D maybe TRBD1 (5 bases). Germline CDR1 is SGDLS and CDR2 is YYNGEE. Trimming shortened V by 0 bases and J by 8 bases, and 28 bases separated the two germline ends. This CDR3 has 19 residues. The CDR3 region is CASSVVSSAPPRLQGTQYF. The CDR3 bases are TGTGCCAGCAGCGTAGTTTCATCGGCTCCACCGCGCCTGCAGGGTACGCAGTATTTT.

This CDR3 reads CASSPEAGENTGELFF. CDR3 in DNA: TGTGCCAGCAGCCCCGAAGCGGGAGAGAACACCGGGGAGCTGTTTTTT. The J gene is TRBJ2-2, the V gene TRBV11-3; 8 bases are shared with TRBD2. The CDR3 length is 16 residues. CDR1 and CDR2 from the germline V gene are SGHNT and YENEEA. J lost 1 base, V lost 5 bases, and 6 bases had no gene match.

The rearrangement links TRBV4-3 to TRBJ1-1; D ambiguous. V was pared by 5 bases and J by 5 bases, with 6 bases between. This CDR3 has 11 amino acids. Germline V gene lookup returns CDR1 LGHNA and CDR2 YSLEER. The CDR3 loop is CASSVGTEAFF. The CDR3 DNA sequence: TGCGCCAGCAGCGTCGGGACTGAAGCTTTCTTT.

The CDR3 coding sequence is TGCGCCAGCAGCCAAGTGGTCCCCGGGGAGCGGGAGGGCCTCACCGGGGAGCTGTTTTTT. This gives the protein CASSQVVPGEREGLTGELFF. This chain connects TRBV4-1 to TRBJ2-2; 10 bases are a match to TRBD2. V dropped 1 base and J dropped 4; count of bases not matched to a gene: 15. Germline V gene data show CDR1 as MGHRA and CDR2 as YSYEKL. The CDR3 is 20 residues long.

This clone was counted a single time. V and J are TRBV10-2 and TRBJ2-7; D may be TRBD1 (8 bases). Trimming shortened V by 7 bases and J by 0 bases, and 16 bases separated the two germline ends. This CDR3 region has 15 residues. Germline V gene data show CDR1 as WSHSY and CDR2 as SAAADI. The CDR3 region has the DNA TGCGCCAGCAACGGACAGGGAGGGAGCTCCTACGAGCAGTACTTC. It encodes CASNGQGGSSYEQYF.

This clone showed up just once. This chain uses TRBV6-6 with TRBJ1-5; the D gene is possibly TRBD1 (6 bases). V lost 7 bases and J lost 0, with 13 bases in between. CDR3 length: 15 residues. The germline CDR1 and CDR2 sequences are MNHNY and SVGAGI (reference sequence). CDR3 DNA sequence: TGTGCCAGCAACTCAGAAGGGGGTAGCAATCAGCCCCAGCATTTT. Amino acids: CASNSEGGSNQPQHF.

This clone was counted a single time. The V call is TRBV28, the J call TRBJ1-1, with D maybe TRBD1 (6 bases). Trimming left V 3 bases short and J 0 bases short, with 14 bases between. In germline, CDR1 is MDHEN, CDR2 SYDVKM. The length of the CDR3 is 16 residues. DNA for the CDR3: TGTGCCAGCAGTTTGCGTAACCAGGGGATGAACACTGAAGCTTTCTTT. Translation: CASSLRNQGMNTEAFF.

This rearrangement joins TRBV7-3 to TRBJ2-7, with TRBD2 as a possible D gene (5 bases). Looked up from germline, CDR1 is SGHTA and CDR2 is FQGTGA. Deletions cut 2 bases from V and 6 bases from J, with 8 bases between. CDR3 size: 12 residues. CDR3 loop: CASSLVGSEQYF. CDR3 DNA sequence: TGTGCCAGCAGCTTAGTGGGGAGCGAGCAGTACTTC.

The chain carries TRBV6-6 and TRBJ2-1, with D hard to call. This CDR3 spans 12 amino acids. The V end lost 5 bases, the J end lost 7 bases, and 9 bases lay between the germline ends. In germline, CDR1 is MNHNY, CDR2 SVGAGI (reference sequence). CDR3 sequence reads: CASSTYMNEQFF. CDR3 DNA: TGTGCCAGCAGTACCTACATGAATGAGCAGTTCTTC.

Worth noting for this clone: One end of the junction is discordant with germline, which a read error may explain. The CDR3 region has the DNA TGTGCCAGCAGCACTGAACAGGGGTTT. Its translation: CASSTEQGF. The chain employs TRBV11-2 and TRBJ1-1; 7 bases map to TRBD1. Germline values: CDR1 SGHAT, CDR2 FQNNGV. The CDR3 loop spans 9 amino acids.

This chain joins TRBV13 and TRBJ2-7; 7 bases agree with TRBD1. V lost 3 bases, J lost 0 bases, and 8 bases stayed unmatched. CDR3 size: 16 residues. Germline V gene lookup returns CDR1 PRHDT and CDR2 FYEKMQ (reference sequence). CDR3 residues: CASSLGLGQLSYEQYF. CDR3 DNA sequence: TGTGCCAGCAGCTTGGGCCTGGGACAGCTCTCCTACGAGCAGTACTTC.

This chain links TRBV5-1 with TRBJ2-1; 8 positions match TRBD2. V trimming: 4 bases; J trimming: 8 bases; junction bases outside the gene matches: 14. CDR1 SGHRS and CDR2 YFSETQ come from the germline V gene. The CDR3 sequence is 16 residues long. The CDR3 DNA follows: TGCGCCAGCAGCCCTCCGGGGGGGGAGGGCCCTTATGAGCAGTTCTTC. It translates to CASSPPGGEGPYEQFF.